This is a list of T cell receptor beta chains from one sample in a study of blood T cell repertoires in COVID-19. This table comes from immunoSEQ multiplex PCR, and its TCRdb copy is limited to in-frame clones, with some not included. The sample lists about 150,000 clones, roughly 84% occurring once. Sequences were obtained from peripheral blood. The receptors come from a man in his thirties or forties with COVID-19, enrolled during active disease. Each CDR3 is given with its conserved first and last residue. D genes are given only for firm matches. Only some rows state a clone size, as once, few, many or a class for expanded clones.

>TRBV5-1|TRBJ1-1|.|.
CASSLAGLTNTEAFF
TGCGCCAGCAGCTTGGCCGGACTAACGAACACTGAAGCTTTCTTT
>TRBV24-1|TRBJ2-5|.|.
CATSDRTAKETQYF
TGTGCCACCAGTGATCGGACAGCTAAAGAGACCCAGTACTTC
>TRBV19|TRBJ1-2|.|few
CASSTQGLNYGYTF
TGTGCCAGTAGTACCCAGGGGCTTAACTATGGCTACACCTTC
>TRBV28|TRBJ1-1|TRBD1|.
CASSDRGVAEAFF
TGTGCCAGCAGCGACAGGGGGGTCGCTGAAGCTTTCTTT
>TRBV5-1|TRBJ1-4|TRBD1|.
CASSLGRFRGTAQRVNEKLFF
TGCGCCAGCAGCTTGGGGCGTTTTCGCGGGACAGCCCAGAGAGTTAATGAAAAACTGTTTTTT
>TRBV7-9|TRBJ1-5|.|once
CASGGQNQPQHF
TGTGCCAGCGGCGGACAGAATCAGCCCCAGCATTTT
>TRBV7-9|TRBJ2-1|TRBD1|.
CASSSEQGYSYNEQFF
TGTGCCAGCAGCTCTGAACAGGGGTACTCCTACAATGAGCAGTTCTTC
>TRBV4-1|TRBJ2-3|.|.
CASSPDRGANTDTQYF
TGCGCCAGCAGCCCTGACCGCGGGGCAAACACAGATACGCAGTATTTT
>TRBV19|TRBJ1-6|TRBD1|.
CASSAGQGNSPLHF
TGTGCCAGTAGTGCGGGACAGGGCAATTCACCCCTCCACTTT
>TRBV24-1|TRBJ2-1|.|.
CATSDLTYNNEQFF
TGTGCCACCAGTGATTTAACGTACAACAATGAGCAGTTCTTC
>TRBV25-1|TRBJ1-1|TRBD1|.
CASSRTGNTEAFF
TGTGCCAGCAGTAGGACAGGGAACACTGAAGCTTTCTTT
>TRBV6-5|TRBJ1-2|.|.
CASSSRNYGYTF
TGTGCCAGCAGTTCCAGGAACTATGGCTACACCTTC
>TRBV14|TRBJ2-1|.|.
CASSQGLVSNNEQFF
TGTGCCAGCAGCCAAGGCCTAGTGTCCAACAATGAGCAGTTCTTC
>TRBV27|TRBJ1-6|.|.
CASSLHGGGRGSSYNSPLHF
TGTGCCAGCAGTTTACACGGGGGAGGGAGGGGGTCCTCCTATAATTCACCCCTCCACTTT
>TRBV4-3|TRBJ2-3|TRBD2|.
CASSQDRAGGTQYF
TGCGCCAGCAGCCAAGATCGGGCGGGGGGCACGCAGTATTTT
>TRBV12-3/TRBV12-4|TRBJ2-1|.|.
CASSEGGGQFF
TGTGCCAGCAGTGAAGGGGGTGGGCAGTTCTTC
>TRBV6-5|TRBJ1-1|.|.
CASSYQGRTEAFF
TGTGCCAGCAGTTACCAGGGCCGGACTGAAGCTTTCTTT
>TRBV28|TRBJ1-5|.|.
CASTMGSYQPQHF
TGTGCCAGCACCATGGGCTCGTACCAGCCCCAGCATTTT
>TRBV7-9|TRBJ2-3|TRBD2|.
CASSLGLAGADRTDTQYF
TGTGCCAGCAGCTTAGGACTAGCGGGAGCGGACCGCACAGATACGCAGTATTTT
>TRBV10-1|TRBJ1-1|.|.
CASSDSKYTEAFF
TGCGCCAGCAGCGATAGCAAGTACACTGAAGCTTTCTTT
>TRBV2|TRBJ1-5|.|.
CASSQGSWSNQPQHF
TGTGCCAGCAGTCAGGGGAGTTGGAGCAATCAGCCCCAGCATTTT
>TRBV29-1|TRBJ2-2|.|.
CSVGFRSSNTGELFF
TGCAGCGTTGGATTCCGGTCCTCGAACACCGGGGAGCTGTTTTTT
>TRBV15|TRBJ2-7|.|few
CATSREGSSFHF
TGTGCCACCAGCAGGGAGGGCTCCTCATTTCACTTC
>TRBV4-2|TRBJ2-7|.|once
CASSQGDNYEQYF
TGTGCCAGCAGCCAAGGAGATAACTACGAGCAGTACTTC
>TRBV11-2|TRBJ1-2|.|.
CASTQVGRTSGYTF
TGTGCCAGCACCCAGGTCGGCAGGACATCTGGCTACACCTTC
>TRBV2|TRBJ1-1|.|.
CASSEAGEWAFF
TGTGCCAGCAGTGAAGCGGGCGAATGGGCTTTCTTT
>TRBV4-2|TRBJ1-6|.|.
CASSQGAGRNSPLHF
TGTGCCAGCAGCCAAGGGGCAGGGCGCAATTCACCCCTCCACTTT
>TRBV6-4|TRBJ2-1|TRBD2|.
CASSDSFGGSPHEQFF
TGTGCCAGCAGTGACTCGTTTGGCGGGAGTCCCCATGAGCAGTTCTTC
>TRBV9|TRBJ2-2|TRBD2|.
CASSPPDAHSVVLAGGIGELFF
TGTGCCAGCAGCCCCCCCGACGCTCATTCTGTTGTCTTAGCGGGAGGGATCGGGGAGCTGTTTTTT
>TRBV3-1/TRBV3-2|TRBJ2-3|TRBD2|.
CASSPRLAGGPAADTQYF
TGTGCCAGCAGCCCCCGACTAGCGGGAGGGCCCGCCGCAGATACGCAGTATTTT
>TRBV6-4|TRBJ2-1|TRBD2|medium-sized
CASSEPSGSDEQFF
TGTGCCAGCAGTGAGCCTAGCGGGAGCGATGAGCAGTTCTTC
>TRBV24-1|TRBJ2-1|.|.
CATSDAQAGQFF
TGTGCCACCAGTGATGCCCAGGCAGGCCAGTTCTTC
>TRBV7-9|TRBJ2-6|.|.
CASSSDRYDSGANVLTF
TGTGCCAGCAGCTCGGACAGATACGACTCTGGGGCCAACGTCCTGACTTTC
>TRBV28|TRBJ1-2|.|few
CASSFVRRGYGYTF
TGTGCCAGCAGTTTCGTAAGACGGGGCTATGGCTACACCTTC
>TRBV24-1|TRBJ2-3|.|.
CATSDLSLTQGSSTDTQYF
TGTGCCACCAGTGATTTGTCATTAACCCAGGGGTCCTCCACAGATACGCAGTATTTT
>TRBV7-9|TRBJ1-3|.|.
CASSLQGSGNTIYF
TGTGCCAGCAGCTTACAGGGTTCTGGAAACACCATATATTTT
>TRBV7-2|TRBJ2-7|TRBD1|.
CASSTWGQGAEQYF
TGTGCCAGCAGCACCTGGGGACAGGGGGCCGAGCAGTACTTC
>TRBV4-1|TRBJ1-2|.|.
CASSQISLNGYTF
TGCGCCAGCAGCCAAATTTCGTTAAATGGCTACACCTTC
>TRBV9|TRBJ2-7|.|.
CASSVAGSGEQYF
TGTGCCAGCAGCGTAGCGGGGTCGGGCGAGCAGTACTTC
>TRBV5-4|TRBJ2-1|TRBD2|once
CASSHPSGRANNEQFF
TGTGCCAGCAGCCACCCCAGCGGGAGGGCCAACAATGAGCAGTTCTTC
>TRBV27|TRBJ2-1|TRBD2|once
CASSLSGRPYNEQFF
TGTGCCAGCAGTCTGAGCGGGAGGCCTTACAATGAGCAGTTCTTC
>TRBV2|TRBJ1-5|.|.
CASSEGPGAQPQHF
TGTGCCAGCAGTGAAGGCCCAGGCGCCCAGCCCCAGCATTTT
>TRBV9|TRBJ1-6|.|once
CASSSPGGARNSPLHF
TGTGCCAGCAGCTCCCCGGGTGGGGCGCGTAATTCACCCCTCCACTTT
>TRBV5-6|TRBJ2-5|TRBD2|.
CASSSRTSGSGETQYF
TGTGCCAGCAGCTCTAGGACTAGCGGGAGTGGCGAGACCCAGTACTTC
>TRBV28|TRBJ1-6|TRBD1|.
CASSTRTGSNSPLHF
TGTGCCAGCAGTACCCGGACAGGGAGTAATTCACCCCTCCACTTT
>TRBV18|TRBJ2-1|.|.
CASSPQGNEQFF
TGTGCCAGCTCCCCTCAGGGGAATGAGCAGTTCTTC
>TRBV4-3|TRBJ1-3|.|.
CASSQEEAGNTIYF
TGCGCCAGCAGCCAAGAGGAGGCAGGAAACACCATATATTTT
>TRBV7-2|TRBJ2-7|.|.
CASSPPDGDFSYEQYF
TGTGCCAGCAGCCCCCCTGATGGGGACTTCTCATACGAGCAGTACTTC
>TRBV7-9|TRBJ2-3|TRBD1|.
CASSLDRVDRGPIDTQYF
TGTGCCAGCAGCTTAGATAGGGTAGACAGGGGACCGATAGATACGCAGTATTTT
>TRBV11-2|TRBJ1-3|TRBD1|.
CASSFQGVRAIYF
TGTGCCAGCAGCTTTCAGGGGGTACGGGCCATATATTTT
>TRBV11-2|TRBJ1-1|TRBD1|.
CASSSRQGVNTEAFF
TGTGCCAGCAGCTCTAGACAGGGAGTGAACACTGAAGCTTTCTTT
>TRBV29-1|TRBJ2-1|TRBD2|.
CSVVGLAGGNEQFF
TGCAGCGTTGTTGGACTAGCGGGAGGTAATGAGCAGTTCTTC
>TRBV28|TRBJ1-3|.|.
CAGGWGNTIYF
TGTGCCGGCGGGTGGGGAAACACCATATATTTT
>TRBV18|TRBJ1-1|.|.
CASSPPSGGGEAFF
TGTGCCAGCTCACCTCCTTCGGGAGGGGGTGAAGCTTTCTTT
>TRBV19|TRBJ2-3|TRBD2|.
CASSFLAGGSTDTQYF
TGTGCCAGTAGTTTTCTAGCGGGAGGTTCCACAGATACGCAGTATTTT
>TRBV18|TRBJ1-5|.|.
CASSSSGAQGNQPQHF
TGTGCCAGCTCATCATCAGGGGCACAGGGCAATCAGCCCCAGCATTTT
>TRBV6-5|TRBJ1-2|.|once
CASSYGARAYGYTF
TGTGCCAGCAGTTACGGGGCTCGGGCTTATGGCTACACCTTC